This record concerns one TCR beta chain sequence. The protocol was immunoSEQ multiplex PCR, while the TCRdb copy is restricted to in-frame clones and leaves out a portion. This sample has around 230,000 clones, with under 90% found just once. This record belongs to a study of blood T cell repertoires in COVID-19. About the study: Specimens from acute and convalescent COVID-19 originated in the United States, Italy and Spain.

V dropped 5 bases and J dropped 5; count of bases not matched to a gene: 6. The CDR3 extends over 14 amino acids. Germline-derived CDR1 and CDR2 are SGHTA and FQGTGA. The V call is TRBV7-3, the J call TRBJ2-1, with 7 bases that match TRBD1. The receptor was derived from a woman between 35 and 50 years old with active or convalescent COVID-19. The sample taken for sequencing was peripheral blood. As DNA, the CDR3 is TGTGCCAGCAGCCCGACAGGGCCCCACAATGAGCAGTTCTTC. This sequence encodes CASSPTGPHNEQFF. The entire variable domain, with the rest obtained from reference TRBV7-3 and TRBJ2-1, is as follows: GAGVSQTPSNKVTEKGKYVELRCDPISGHTALYWYRQSLGQGPEFLIYFQGTGAADDSGLPNDRFFAVRPEGSVSTLKIQRTERGDSAVYLCASSPTGPHNEQFFGPGTRLTVL.